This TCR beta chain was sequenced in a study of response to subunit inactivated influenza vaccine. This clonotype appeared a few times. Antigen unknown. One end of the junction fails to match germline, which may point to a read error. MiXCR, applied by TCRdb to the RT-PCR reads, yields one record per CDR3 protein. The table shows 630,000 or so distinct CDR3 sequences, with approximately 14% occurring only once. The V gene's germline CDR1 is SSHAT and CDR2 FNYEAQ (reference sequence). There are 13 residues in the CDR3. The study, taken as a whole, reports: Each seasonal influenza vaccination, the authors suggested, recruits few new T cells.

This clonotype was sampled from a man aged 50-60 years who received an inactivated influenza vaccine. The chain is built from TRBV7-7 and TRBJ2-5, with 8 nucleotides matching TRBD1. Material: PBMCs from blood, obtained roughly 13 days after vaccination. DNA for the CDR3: TGTGCTAGCAGCGAGACAGGGGAGAGTATTCCGTACTTC. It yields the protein CASSETGESIPYF.